This T cell receptor beta chain is drawn from a study of regulatory and conventional T cells in RAG deficiency. Germline V gives CDR1 MNHEY, CDR2 SVGAGI. The CDR3 sequence is 15 residues long. V gave up 0 bases and J gave up 8 bases, with 13 bases separating them. Whole-study results and caveats: In Omenn syndrome, sorted "Tregs" may be peripherally activated cells. Treg unique TCR beta sequences were around 100-fold fewer in Omenn syndrome and CID/AS patients than controls.

The sorted conventional CD4+ T cells were CD25-low and CD127-high, with genomic DNA sequenced. Remarks on this clone: The antigen is not known.

TCRdb's table, derived via immunoSEQ multiplex PCR, lists solely in-frame clones and lacks some. Counted here are 34,000 or so clones, 76% occurring once; the ten biggest clones make up around 3.4%. These data were likewise used in another study, on regulatory T cells. That work adds: Primers: 52 TRBV forward and 13 TRBJ reverse. In patients, unique TRB V-J pairs were restricted and V/J usage skewed, especially in Tregs.

The chain combines TRBV6-5 with TRBJ1-4, with no clear D. The TCR was taken from a human donor in good health. The specimen sequenced was CD4+ effector T cells sorted from blood. CDR3 residues: CASSYSMVAAEKLFF. CDR3 nucleotide sequence: TGTGCCAGCAGTTACTCAATGGTAGCCGCAGAAAAACTGTTTTTT.